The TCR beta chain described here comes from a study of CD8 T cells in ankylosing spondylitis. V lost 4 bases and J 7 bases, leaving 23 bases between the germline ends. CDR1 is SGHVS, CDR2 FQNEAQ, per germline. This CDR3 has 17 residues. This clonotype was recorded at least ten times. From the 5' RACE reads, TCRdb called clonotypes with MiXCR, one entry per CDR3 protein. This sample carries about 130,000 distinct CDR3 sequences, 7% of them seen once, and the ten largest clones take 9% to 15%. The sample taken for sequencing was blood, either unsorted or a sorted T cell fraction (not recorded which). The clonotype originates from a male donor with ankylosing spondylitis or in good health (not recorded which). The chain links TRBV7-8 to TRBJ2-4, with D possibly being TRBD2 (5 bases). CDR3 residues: CASSSPDGSRFGNIQYF. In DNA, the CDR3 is TGTGCCAGCAGCTCCCCAGATGGGAGTCGTTTTGGGAACATTCAGTACTTC.